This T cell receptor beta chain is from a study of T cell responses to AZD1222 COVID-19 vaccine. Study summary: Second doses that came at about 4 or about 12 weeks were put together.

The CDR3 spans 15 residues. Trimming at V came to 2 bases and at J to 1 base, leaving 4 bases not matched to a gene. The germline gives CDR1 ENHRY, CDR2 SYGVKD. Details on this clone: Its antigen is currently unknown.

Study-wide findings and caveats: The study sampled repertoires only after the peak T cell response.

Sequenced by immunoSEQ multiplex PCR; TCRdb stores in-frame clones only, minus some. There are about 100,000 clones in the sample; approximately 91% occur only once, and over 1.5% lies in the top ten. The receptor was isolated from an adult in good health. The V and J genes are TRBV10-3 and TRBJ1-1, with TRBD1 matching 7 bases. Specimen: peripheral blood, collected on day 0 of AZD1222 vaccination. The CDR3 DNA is TGTGCCATCAGTGAGAATAGACAGGGGAACACTGAAGCTTTCTTT. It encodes CAISENRQGNTEAFF.